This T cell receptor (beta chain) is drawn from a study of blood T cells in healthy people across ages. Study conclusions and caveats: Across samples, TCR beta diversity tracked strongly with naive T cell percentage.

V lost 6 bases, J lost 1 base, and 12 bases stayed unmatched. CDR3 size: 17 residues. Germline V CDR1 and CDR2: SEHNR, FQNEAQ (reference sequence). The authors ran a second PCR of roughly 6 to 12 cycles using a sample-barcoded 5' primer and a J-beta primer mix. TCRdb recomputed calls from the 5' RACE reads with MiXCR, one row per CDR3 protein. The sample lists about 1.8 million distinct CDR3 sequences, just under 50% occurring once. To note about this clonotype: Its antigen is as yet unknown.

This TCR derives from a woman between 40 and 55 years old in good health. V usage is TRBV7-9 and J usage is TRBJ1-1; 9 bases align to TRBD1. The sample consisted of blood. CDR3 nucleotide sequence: TGTGCCAGCAGTCGAGGCCGGGGGGACAGGGAGAACACTGAAGCTTTCTTT. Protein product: CASSRGRGDRENTEAFF.